These T cell receptor beta chains were read from a single sample in a study of control samples from healthy donors and cancer patients. Repertoires were generated with immunoSEQ multiplex PCR, while TCRdb's copy carries only in-frame clones and drops some. The sample includes roughly 150,000 clones, more than 85% of them seen just once. Sequenced input: blood. Receptors were obtained from a man in his late teens or twenties in good health. Both conserved end residues are part of each CDR3. Each record gives: V gene, J gene, clone size, CDR3 protein. Clone size is not always given. Where it is, it says once, few, many or a class for expanded clones.

V: TRBV14
J: TRBJ1-2
size: NA
CDR3: CASSLRSRTDIYTF

V: TRBV28
J: TRBJ1-5
size: NA
CDR3: CASSEYNQPQHF

V: TRBV19
J: TRBJ2-2
size: once
CDR3: CASSIVGELFF

V: TRBV2
J: TRBJ2-7
size: NA
CDR3: CASVPFDSSSYEQYF

V: TRBV4-3
J: TRBJ2-1
size: NA
CDR3: CASSPGLRYNEQFF

V: TRBV27
J: TRBJ2-1
size: NA
CDR3: CASSLGGDNEQFF

V: TRBV5-4
J: TRBJ2-7
size: few
CDR3: CASNRDRSSYEQYF

V: TRBV27
J: TRBJ2-1
size: NA
CDR3: CASSFSGGYNEQFF

V: TRBV6-2/TRBV6-3
J: TRBJ2-1
size: NA
CDR3: CASSYSGSSYNEQFF

V: TRBV16
J: TRBJ1-2
size: NA
CDR3: CASSPLERDSPSGGYTF

V: TRBV29-1
J: TRBJ2-1
size: NA
CDR3: CSVAKFFGSYNEQFF

V: TRBV6-2/TRBV6-3
J: TRBJ2-1
size: NA
CDR3: CASSYSREMIEQFF

V: TRBV25-1
J: TRBJ2-5
size: NA
CDR3: CASSEFKGSHETQYF

V: TRBV14
J: TRBJ2-7
size: NA
CDR3: CASSRDRGLSEQYF

V: TRBV3-1/TRBV3-2
J: TRBJ2-1
size: once
CDR3: CASSQVRGLGANEQFF

V: TRBV14
J: TRBJ1-2
size: NA
CDR3: CASSQGSRGDGYGYTF

V: TRBV29-1
J: TRBJ2-1
size: NA
CDR3: CSAQLRFSPGNEQFF

V: TRBV13
J: TRBJ2-1
size: NA
CDR3: CASSLTTGDPFNEQFF

V: TRBV13
J: TRBJ2-7
size: NA
CDR3: CASSPLGGVPYEQYF

V: TRBV6-5
J: TRBJ1-5
size: NA
CDR3: CASSPTWTGDQPQHF

V: TRBV29-1
J: TRBJ2-1
size: NA
CDR3: CSVGVGDEQFF

V: TRBV11-2
J: TRBJ1-3
size: NA
CDR3: CASSFGSPYSGNTIYF

V: TRBV30
J: TRBJ1-1
size: NA
CDR3: CAWGPRNTEAFF

V: TRBV11-1
J: TRBJ1-1
size: NA
CDR3: CASSFGRPFEAFF

V: TRBV14
J: TRBJ1-4
size: NA
CDR3: CASSQGGQGTEKLFF

V: TRBV5-1
J: TRBJ2-1
size: NA
CDR3: CASSLAEGAGYSYNEQFF

V: TRBV27
J: TRBJ1-2
size: NA
CDR3: CASSRDSRGGYTF

V: TRBV7-2
J: TRBJ1-1
size: NA
CDR3: CASSLDGVSETEAFF

V: TRBV6-5
J: TRBJ1-4
size: NA
CDR3: CASRSITNEKLFF